The 16 T cell receptor beta chains below all came from one sample that was sequenced in a study of radiotherapy plus CTLA-4 blockade in lung cancer. Libraries were prepared by immunoSEQ multiplex PCR; TCRdb keeps only in-frame clonotypes and omits some of them. The sample shows 90,000 to 100,000 clones, approximately 72% of them seen only once. The sample in question was peripheral blood, obtained from a patient treated with radiotherapy plus ipilimumab. All receptors come from a human donor with non-small cell lung cancer who had a partial response to radiotherapy plus ipilimumab. Some clones in this sample may be carry-over from other donors' samples.

V and J are TRBV4-1 and TRBJ1-1; TRBD1 agrees at 9 bases. J lost 5 bases, V lost 5 bases, and 9 bases had no gene match. CDR3 size: 15 residues. The germline V gene has CDR1 MGHRA and CDR2 YSYEKL. The chain's CDR3 is CASSVPGQGFTEAFF. CDR3 sequence (DNA): TGCGCCAGCAGCGTTCCGGGACAGGGTTTTACTGAAGCTTTCTTT.

V gene TRBV7-2 combines with J gene TRBJ1-2, with D perhaps matching TRBD1 (5 bases). The CDR3 is made up of 14 amino acids. Germline CDR1 and CDR2: SGHTA and FQGNSA. The germline V and J ends were trimmed by 1 base and 3 bases, with 9 bases remaining between them. CDR3: CASSLVGRDYGYTF. The CDR3 DNA reads as TGTGCCAGCAGCTTAGTGGGCAGGGACTATGGCTACACCTTC.

This clone occurred a few times. The rearrangement uses TRBV27 and TRBJ1-4; 8 bases are shared with TRBD1. CDR1 is MNHEY and CDR2 is SMNVEV in the germline V gene (reference sequence). V dropped 2 bases and J dropped 7; count of bases not matched to a gene: 0. This CDR3 region has 13 residues. This CDR3 is CASSLQGAEKLFF. In DNA, the CDR3 is TGTGCCAGCAGTTTACAGGGGGCTGAAAAACTGTTTTTT.

J is TRBJ2-1 and V is TRBV10-1; possibly TRBD1 for D (5 bases). The CDR3 consists of 14 residues. Germline CDR1 WNHNN, CDR2 SYGVQD (reference sequence). V lost 3 bases to trimming and J lost 8 bases, with 14 bases between them. The CDR3 coding sequence is TGCGCCAGCAGTGAACCAGGGAAGAAGGATGAGCAGTTCTTC. Translating gives CASSEPGKKDEQFF.

The genes are TRBV10-3 and TRBJ2-7, with D possibly matching TRBD1 (6 bases). Germline V CDR1 and CDR2: ENHRY, SYGVKD. This CDR3 region has 12 residues. The V end was cut by 4 bases, the J end by 6 bases, with 10 bases between. CDR3 region: CAISGQGSEQYF. In DNA, the CDR3 is TGTGCCATCAGTGGTCAGGGGTCCGAGCAGTACTTC.

The V gene is TRBV5-1, the J gene TRBJ2-2; TRBD1 matches at 8 bases. The CDR3 runs to 17 residues. The germline V gene has CDR1 SGHRS and CDR2 YFSETQ. Losses at the gene ends were 2 bases for V and 4 bases for J; bases not matched to a gene: 10. The CDR3 DNA reads as TGCGCCAGCAGCTTTGGTGGTGGGGGGACAGGCACCGGGGAGCTGTTTTTT. Its protein product is CASSFGGGGTGTGELFF.

The CDR3 loop reads CASSLAGTGQGEQFF. CDR3 DNA: TGTGCCAGCTCACTAGCCGGGACAGGTCAGGGTGAGCAGTTCTTC. V usage is TRBV18 and J usage is TRBJ2-1, with 8 bases fitting TRBD1. Per the germline V gene, CDR1 is KGHSH and CDR2 is LQKENI. Unmatched junction bases numbered 11, after V lost 4 bases and J lost 9 bases. This CDR3 is built from 15 residues.

This clone was seen only a few times. The chain couples TRBV10-3 to TRBJ1-1; 7 bases are shared with TRBD1. CDR3 length: 15 residues. The trim removed 6 bases at V and 2 bases at J, leaving 9 bases unmatched. Per germline, CDR1 ENHRY and CDR2 SYGVKD. This chain's CDR3 is CAIRDRTGRNTEAFF. The DNA of the CDR3 is TGTGCCATCAGGGATCGGACAGGCCGAAACACTGAAGCTTTCTTT.

V and J are TRBV21-1 and TRBJ2-5; the listed D gene, TRBD1, was not tested against the DNA. TRBV21-1 is assigned pseudogene status. This CDR3 region has 16 residues. CDR3 sequence (DNA): TGTGCCAGCAGCGGACGACAGGGGCTATTATCGGAGACCCAGTACTTC. Its protein is CASSGRQGLLSETQYF.

V gene TRBV15 combines with J gene TRBJ2-1, with 8 bases aligning to TRBD1. Germline V gene lookup returns CDR1 LNHNV and CDR2 YYDKDF (reference sequence). V dropped 0 bases and J dropped 6; count of bases not matched to a gene: 7. The CDR3 is 16 amino acids. CDR3 in DNA: TGTGCCACCAGCAGAGATCTGGAGACAGGGGTCAATGAGCAGTTCTTC. Its protein is CATSRDLETGVNEQFF.

This chain uses TRBV28 with TRBJ2-1, with D maybe TRBD2 (6 bases). V lost 7 bases, J lost 5 bases, and 21 bases lay in between. CDR1 MDHEN and CDR2 SYDVKM come from the germline V gene. This CDR3 has 16 residues. This CDR3 reads CASTPLRVEGHNEQFF. CDR3 bases: TGTGCCAGCACCCCGCTCAGGGTGGAGGGCCACAATGAGCAGTTCTTC.

This chain uses TRBV5-1 with TRBJ2-5; 7 positions agree with TRBD2. The J call is doubtful: the DNA matches TRBJ2-7 better. Germline CDR1 SGHRS, CDR2 YFSETQ. The CDR3 loop spans 14 amino acids. DNA for the CDR3: TGCGCCAGCAGCAGCAGCGGGAACTCCTACGAGCAGTACTTC. Its translation is CASSSSGNSYEQYF.

The CDR3 DNA reads as TGTGCCAGCAGCTTAGGGACAGGGGCATATGGCTACACCTTC. It codes for CASSLGTGAYGYTF. V and J are TRBV7-2 and TRBJ1-2; 9 nucleotides align to TRBD1. The V gene end was trimmed by 1 base and the J gene end by 5 bases; junction bases not matched to a gene: 2. The CDR3 is 14 amino acids. Germline V gene lookup returns CDR1 SGHTA and CDR2 FQGNSA.

This chain uses TRBV6-5 with TRBJ2-5; 10 positions agree with TRBD1. V gave up 2 bases and J gave up 5 bases; unmatched junction bases: 8. CDR1 and CDR2 from the germline V gene are MNHEY and SVGAGI. This CDR3 region has 16 residues. CDR3 sequence reads: CASSYPMTGGGETQYF. The CDR3 DNA follows: TGTGCCAGCAGTTACCCGATGACAGGGGGCGGGGAGACCCAGTACTTC.

V and J are TRBV5-1 and TRBJ2-1; TRBD1 might be the D (7 bases). Germline-derived CDR1 and CDR2 are SGHRS and YFSETQ. Trimming took 2 bases from V and 5 from J, leaving 14 bases between them. This CDR3 is built from 15 residues. The CDR3 region is CASSFRGDLNNEQFF. DNA of the CDR3: TGCGCCAGCAGCTTCAGGGGGGACCTAAACAATGAGCAGTTCTTC.

The V call is TRBV9, the J call TRBJ2-5; 8 bases match TRBD1. TRBJ2-7 explains the end of the DNA better; the J call may be wrong. The germline gives CDR1 SGDLS, CDR2 YYNGEE. The length of the CDR3 is 14 residues. The CDR3 here is CASSEGGQDYEQYF. Written as DNA, the CDR3 is TGTGCCAGCAGCGAGGGGGGACAGGACTACGAGCAGTACTTC.